Reported below is one TCR beta chain. Which antigen it targets is not known. Base qualities are not recorded, but no much larger clone differs from it by a single base. Reading the germline V gene gives CDR1 SNHLY and CDR2 FYNNEI. From its cysteine to its phenylalanine, the CDR3 spans 15 amino acids. The DNA shown is the 45-base CDR3, in frame from base 1. V is clipped by 4 bases and J by 0 bases, and the sequence between their germline boundaries is 9 bases long. The sample originates from a study of blood T cell repertoires in COVID-19 (dated by TCRdb to the early 2020s). The study in broad terms: The collaborator samples originated in the United States, Italy and Spain and spanned the acute and convalescent phases of COVID-19. The material from the prospective study consisted of cDNA or gDNA derived from T cells, B-cell-depleted T cells, or PBMCs. Where available, HLA class I and class II types were obtained from metadata supplied by the sample provider rather than from assay-based typing. Deeply sampled blood TCRbeta repertoires from subjects exposed to, actively infected with, or recovered from COVID-19 were included in the dataset. The samples were drawn from the first 160 participants of the ongoing ImmuneRACE study and from over a thousand subjects provided by 6 global collaborators. The repertoires were made available in a free public database intended to serve as a resource for research on the immune response to SARS-CoV-2. The sample metadata nearly always contained a de-identified subject ID, COVID-19 status, age in years and sex.

The paper as a whole reports these results and caveats: Clinical and demographic metadata were provided uncurated, with the amount varying by source and participant.

The immunoSEQ Assay, a bias-controlled multiplex PCR, was used to amplify TCRbeta CDR3 regions from genomic DNA. On the study's bioinformatics: The number of nucleated cells in each sample was estimated from the amplification of reference gene primers within the assay. Sequence reads were collapsed and filtered to measure the absolute abundance of every unique TCRbeta CDR3 rearrangement. Productive Simpson clonality was computed per sample as the square root of Simpson's diversity index over productive rearrangements. This immuneACCESS table, as held by TCRdb, lists in-frame sequences with V and J called but not all clones. Of the missing ones, under half trace to an unresolved V gene in checked studies; the others have no known cause. V and J calls and clone size are as listed in that table; D and trimming were resolved from the DNA. The sample data list about 200,000 clones, and approximately 84% of these were observed just once. Roughly 6.9% of the sample goes to the ten largest clones.

Collaborating institutions collected whole blood in K2EDTA tubes following their own protocols. Collaborator samples were shipped for TCRbeta analysis as frozen whole blood, isolated PBMCs, or DNA extracted from either sample type. The sequencing sample was made of peripheral blood. The TCR originated in a human donor with acute or convalescent COVID-19. The donor label of this sample is uncertain. The receptor chain draws on TRBV2 and TRBJ1-4; tentative D gene TRBD1, with 6 bases matching. The DNA sequence is TGTGCCAGCAGTGCTGCAGGGGCAACTAATGAAAAACTGTTTTTT. It translates to CASSAAGATNEKLFF.